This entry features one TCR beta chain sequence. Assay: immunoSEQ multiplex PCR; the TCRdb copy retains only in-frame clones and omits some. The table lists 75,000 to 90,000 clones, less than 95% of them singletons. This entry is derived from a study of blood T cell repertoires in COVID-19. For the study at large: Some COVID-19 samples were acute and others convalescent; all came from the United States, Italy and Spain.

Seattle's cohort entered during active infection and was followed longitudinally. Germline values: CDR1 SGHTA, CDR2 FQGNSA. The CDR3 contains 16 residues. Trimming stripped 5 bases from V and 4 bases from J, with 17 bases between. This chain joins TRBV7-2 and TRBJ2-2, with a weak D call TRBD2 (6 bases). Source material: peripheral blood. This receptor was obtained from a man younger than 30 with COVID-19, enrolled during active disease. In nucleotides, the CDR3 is TGTGCCAGCAGCCGGCGGAGGGAAAGACGCACCGGGGAGCTGTTTTTT. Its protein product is CASSRRRERRTGELFF.